The clone carrying this T cell receptor (beta chain) was counted once. Study processing details: Amplified reference gene primers provided the basis for estimating nucleated cell counts. Libraries were prepared by immunoSEQ multiplex PCR; TCRdb keeps only in-frame clonotypes and omits some of them. The V and J calls and clone size come from that table; D and trimming were worked out from the DNA. The data contain some 290,000 clones, 85% to 90% of them singletons. Germline V gene data show CDR1 as SNHLY and CDR2 as FYNNEI. The CDR3 has 15 residues. The J segment lost 0 bases and the V segment lost 7 bases, leaving 5 bases of the junction unmatched. This entry comes from a study of blood T cell repertoires in COVID-19. About the research overall: Sites in the United States, Italy and Spain provided acute and convalescent COVID-19 samples. PBMCs, B-cell-depleted T cells, or T cells were the source of the cDNA or gDNA that made up the material.

Two negative PCRs, clearance, or symptom resolution were required of recovered Cohort 3 donors. The chain carries TRBV2 and TRBJ1-4; TRBD1 matches 7 bases. This TCR was recovered from a woman under 40 who had recovered from COVID-19. The sample consisted of PBMCs or T cells enriched from blood (not recorded which). The CDR3 loop reads CASIWDRATNEKLFF. The CDR3 nucleotides read TGTGCCAGCATATGGGACAGAGCAACTAATGAAAAACTGTTTTTT. The complete variable domain, with remaining parts taken from reference TRBV2 and TRBJ1-4, reads EPEVTQTPSHQVTQMGQEVILRCVPISNHLYFYWYRQILGQKVEFLVSFYNNEISEKSEIFDDQFSVERPDGSNFTLKIRSTKLEDSAMYFCASIWDRATNEKLFFGSGTQLSVL.